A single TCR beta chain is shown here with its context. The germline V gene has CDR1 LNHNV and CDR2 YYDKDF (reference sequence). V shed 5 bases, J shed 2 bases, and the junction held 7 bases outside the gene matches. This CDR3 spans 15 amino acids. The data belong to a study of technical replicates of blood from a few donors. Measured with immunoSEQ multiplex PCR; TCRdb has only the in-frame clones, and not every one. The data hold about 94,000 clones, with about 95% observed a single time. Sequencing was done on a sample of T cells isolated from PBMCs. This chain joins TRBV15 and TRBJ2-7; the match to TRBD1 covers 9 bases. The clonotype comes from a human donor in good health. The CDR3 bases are TGTGCCACCAGCGACCCCCGGGACAGGGCCTACGAGCAGTACTTC. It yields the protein CATSDPRDRAYEQYF.